One and the same sample provided the 22 T cell receptor beta chains below, sequenced in a study of blood T cell repertoires in COVID-19. Some clones are missing from TCRdb's copy, which holds only in-frame ones; the method was immunoSEQ multiplex PCR. The sample holds 200,000 to 250,000 clones, roughly 89% seen once. The sequenced sample was peripheral blood. These TCRs come from a man aged 25-40 years who had recovered from COVID-19.

J is TRBJ1-1 and V is TRBV10-3; D is possibly TRBD1 (5 bases). CDR1 ENHRY and CDR2 SYGVKD come from the germline V gene. The CDR3 loop spans 16 amino acids. The V end was cut by 3 bases, the J end by 4 bases, with 18 bases between. CDR3 coding DNA: TGTGCCATCAGTGATTCGGGGGTTTATGTTAGCACTGAAGCTTTCTTT. Translation: CAISDSGVYVSTEAFF.

The chain has TRBV7-9 and TRBJ1-6; D is uncertain. Germline CDR1 is SEHNR and CDR2 is FQNEAQ (reference sequence). The V and J ends lost 0 bases and 9 bases respectively, with 12 bases between them. The CDR3 length is 15 residues. In DNA, the CDR3 is TGTGCCAGCAGCTTAGCGCTTGGGGAGGTTTCACCCCTCCACTTT. It is translated as CASSLALGEVSPLHF.

CDR3 DNA: TGTGCCAGCAGTCAGTCCGCCGAGCAGTACTTC. Protein product: CASSQSAEQYF. This rearrangement joins TRBV12-3 or TRBV12-4 to TRBJ2-7; D uncertain. The CDR3 spans 11 residues. Trimming shortened V by 5 bases and J by 6 bases, and 8 bases separated the two germline ends.

The CDR3 sequence is CASSRGTGGFGANVLTF. For the CDR3, the DNA is TGTGCCAGTAGCCGCGGGACAGGGGGCTTTGGGGCCAACGTCCTGACTTTC. The chain recombines TRBV19 with TRBJ2-6; the match to TRBD1 covers 12 bases. This CDR3 contains 17 residues. Trimming took 6 bases from V and 3 from J; bases not matched to a gene: 6. Germline V gives CDR1 LNHDA, CDR2 SQIVND (reference sequence).

The V and J genes are TRBV7-2 and TRBJ1-6; 7 bases are a match to TRBD1. The CDR3 sequence is 15 residues long. Looked up from germline, CDR1 is SGHTA and CDR2 is FQGNSA. J was trimmed by 4 bases and V by 5 bases; bases with no gene match: 5. The CDR3 DNA reads TGTGCCAGCAGCCCCTCGGGACAGTATAATTCACCCCTCCACTTT. Translating gives CASSPSGQYNSPLHF.

The rearrangement links TRBV6-5 to TRBJ1-2, with no clear D. The CDR3 spans 14 residues. Trimming removed 3 bases from V and 4 bases from J, with 12 bases in between. Germline CDR1 MNHEY, CDR2 SVGAGI. CDR3 nucleotides: TGTGCCAGCAGTTATCAACAGTCGGTCTATGGCTACACCTTC. Translated, it gives CASSYQQSVYGYTF.

This sequence joins TRBV7-6 and TRBJ2-1, with D possibly TRBD1 on 6 matching bases. The CDR3 runs to 13 residues. V shed 5 bases and J shed 6 bases, with 11 bases lying between them. Germline V CDR1 and CDR2: SGHVS, FNYEAQ. The CDR3 is CASSPTGFNEQFF. CDR3 in DNA: TGTGCCAGCAGCCCCACAGGGTTCAATGAGCAGTTCTTC.

This chain uses TRBV12-3 or TRBV12-4 with TRBJ1-4; no clear D. The CDR3 runs to 13 residues. Between the trimmed V and J ends, which lost 3 bases and 8 bases, there was a span of 10 bases. The CDR3 DNA follows: TGTGCCAGCAGTTTGGGAGGGTACGAAAAACTGTTTTTT. Its protein product is CASSLGGYEKLFF.

The chain employs TRBV27 and TRBJ1-1; D gene uncertain. The V gene lost 5 bases and the J gene lost 2 bases, with 6 bases spanning the gap. Germline values: CDR1 MNHEY, CDR2 SMNVEV (reference sequence). The length of the CDR3 is 12 residues. The CDR3 protein is CASSVPNTEAFF. The CDR3 coding sequence is TGTGCCAGCAGTGTCCCTAACACTGAAGCTTTCTTT.

The chain joins TRBV21-1 to TRBJ2-5; the D call TRBD2 from the table was never checked on the DNA. TRBV21-1 is a documented pseudogene. The CDR3 consists of 16 residues. CDR3 loop: CASSSSALAGEETQYF. For the CDR3, the DNA is TGTGCCAGCAGCTCCTCGGCTCTAGCGGGGGAAGAGACCCAGTACTTC.

This clone was observed a few times. The chain employs TRBV28 and TRBJ2-3; 11 nucleotides align to TRBD2. J was trimmed by 3 bases and V by 7 bases; bases with no gene match: 6. Germline V CDR1 and CDR2: MDHEN, SYDVKM. This CDR3 has 15 residues. The CDR3 region is CASNPGTSGTDTQYF. The CDR3 DNA follows: TGTGCCAGCAATCCCGGGACTAGCGGTACAGATACGCAGTATTTT.

In nucleotides, the CDR3 is TGTGCCAGCCGCACAGGGGGGGTCAACTATGGCTACACCTTC. Translating gives CASRTGGVNYGYTF. This rearrangement joins TRBV2 to TRBJ1-2; TRBD1 agrees at 8 bases. V shed 8 bases, J shed 2 bases, and the junction held 7 bases outside the gene matches. The CDR3 runs to 14 residues. Germline values: CDR1 SNHLY, CDR2 FYNNEI.

The chain is built from TRBV10-3 and TRBJ1-1; D possibly corresponds to TRBD1 (5 bases). Germline V gene sequence: CDR1 ENHRY, CDR2 SYGVKD. The germline V and J ends were trimmed by 0 bases and 0 bases, with 14 bases remaining between them. CDR3 length: 17 amino acids. The CDR3 coding sequence is TGTGCCATCAGTGAGTCTGGGGCCTGGGCCTTGAACACTGAAGCTTTCTTT. It is translated as CAISESGAWALNTEAFF.

J is TRBJ2-2 and V is TRBV2, with TRBD1 matching over 7 bases. Germline loops: CDR1 SNHLY, CDR2 FYNNEI. The V and J ends lost 8 bases and 3 bases, in that order; junction bases with no gene match: 21. The CDR3 is 19 residues long. This CDR3 is CASSTPLDRFQTDTGELFF. The CDR3 coding sequence is TGTGCCAGCTCTACCCCGCTGGACAGGTTTCAAACCGACACCGGGGAGCTGTTTTTT.

The gene calls are TRBV5-1 and TRBJ2-5, with 10 bases matching TRBD2. The germline V gene has CDR1 SGHRS and CDR2 YFSETQ. This CDR3 comprises 20 residues. Trimming took 0 bases from V and 2 from J; bases not matched to a gene: 16. The CDR3 sequence: CASSLARTSGPGGPQETQYF. In DNA form, the CDR3 reads TGCGCCAGCAGCTTGGCCCGGACTAGCGGTCCGGGGGGCCCTCAAGAGACCCAGTACTTC.

The chain carries TRBV11-2 and TRBJ2-5; 10 nucleotides align to TRBD1. The CDR3 consists of 14 residues. Germline CDR1 and CDR2: SGHAT and FQNNGV. The J segment lost 4 bases and the V segment lost 5 bases, leaving 4 bases of the junction unmatched. As DNA, the CDR3 is TGTGCCAGCAGCCTGGGACAGGGGTTAGAGACCCAGTACTTC. Translated, it gives CASSLGQGLETQYF.

The chain joins TRBV7-2 to TRBJ1-3; 8 bases align to TRBD1. The germline gives CDR1 SGHTA, CDR2 FQGNSA. V lost 0 bases, J lost 3 bases, and 4 bases stayed unmatched. This CDR3 region has 16 residues. For the CDR3, the DNA is TGTGCCAGCAGCTTAGCTTTCGGGACAGGTGGAAACACCATATATTTT. Its translation: CASSLAFGTGGNTIYF.

CDR3 bases: TGTGCCAGCAGCGACAGGGGGCGGACCGGGGAGCTGTTTTTT. It specifies CASSDRGRTGELFF. The chain couples TRBV13 to TRBJ2-2; 10 bases are shared with TRBD1. CDR3 length equals 14 residues. J lost 5 bases, V lost 5 bases, and 2 bases had no gene match. The germline V gene encodes CDR1 PRHDT and CDR2 FYEKMQ (reference sequence).

The J gene is TRBJ2-5, the V gene TRBV7-2, with 9 bases aligning to TRBD2. CDR3 length equals 19 residues. The V gene end was trimmed by 2 bases and the J gene end by 5 bases; junction bases not matched to a gene: 18. Germline V lookup: CDR1 SGHTA, CDR2 FQGNSA. CDR3 region: CASSLRETRGGSRRETQYF. The CDR3 DNA reads TGTGCCAGCAGCTTAAGGGAAACGCGGGGGGGCTCGCGGAGGGAGACCCAGTACTTC. The complete variable domain, with remaining parts taken from reference TRBV7-2 and TRBJ2-5, reads GAGVSQSPSNKVTEKGKDVELRCDPISGHTALYWYRQSLGQGLEFLIYFQGNSAPDKSGLPSDRFSAERTGGSVSTLTIQRTQQEDSAVYLCASSLRETRGGSRRETQYFGPGTRLLVL.

V and J are TRBV13 and TRBJ2-5; 7 bases agree with TRBD2. This CDR3 contains 13 residues. Germline CDR1 is PRHDT and CDR2 is FYEKMQ (reference sequence). With V trimmed by 5 bases and J by 7 bases, 7 bases remained unmatched. CDR3 residues: CASSPQRGGTQYF. The CDR3 DNA reads as TGTGCCAGCAGCCCTCAGCGGGGCGGGACCCAGTACTTC.

This rearrangement joins TRBV29-1 to TRBJ1-1, with TRBD1 matching over 7 bases. Germline-derived CDR1 and CDR2 are SQVTM and ANQGSEA. CDR3 length equals 13 residues. Germline trimming cut 3 bases from V and 11 bases from J; bases unmatched to any gene: 12. The CDR3 DNA is TGCAGCGTTGACCTAAAAGGAACAGGGGAGGCTTTCTTT. It yields the protein CSVDLKGTGEAFF.

This clone has only a few counts. V gene TRBV6-5 combines with J gene TRBJ1-1; no reliable D call. CDR1 and CDR2 from the germline V gene are MNHEY and SVGAGI. V lost 7 bases and J 3 bases, leaving 9 bases between the germline ends. This CDR3 region has 12 residues. The CDR3 coding sequence is TGTGCCAGCACCCTAGGTGACACTGAAGCTTTCTTT. Amino acid sequence: CASTLGDTEAFF.